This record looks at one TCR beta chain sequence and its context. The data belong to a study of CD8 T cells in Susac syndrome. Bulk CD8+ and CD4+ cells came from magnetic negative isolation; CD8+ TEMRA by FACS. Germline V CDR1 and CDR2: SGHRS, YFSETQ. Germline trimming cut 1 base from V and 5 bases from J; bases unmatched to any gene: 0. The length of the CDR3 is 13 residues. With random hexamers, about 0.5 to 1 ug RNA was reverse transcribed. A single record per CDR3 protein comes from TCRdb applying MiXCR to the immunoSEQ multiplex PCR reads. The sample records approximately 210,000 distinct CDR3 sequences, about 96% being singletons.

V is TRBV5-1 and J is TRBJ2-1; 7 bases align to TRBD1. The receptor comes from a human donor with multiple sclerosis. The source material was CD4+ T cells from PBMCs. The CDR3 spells CASSLQGDNEQFF. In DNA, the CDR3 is TGCGCCAGCAGCTTGCAGGGGGACAATGAGCAGTTCTTC.